This entry lists 20 T cell receptor beta chains sequenced from one sample in a study of human T cells and chemical hapten exposure. TCRdb recomputed calls from the RACE reads with MiXCR, one row per CDR3 protein. The repertoire holds around 260,000 distinct CDR3 sequences, with roughly 8.9% as singletons. As to time point: pre-sensitization, week 0. Treatment denoted: therapeutic diphenylcyclopropenone sensitization with weekly scalp DPC. The sample was whole blood, taken in connection with sensitization to the hapten diphenylcyclopropenone (DPC). The source of these receptors is a woman in her forties with alopecia areata. Some clones in this sample may be carry-over from other donors' samples.

This rearrangement joins TRBV7-2 to TRBJ2-7; 13 bases fit TRBD2. The CDR3 spans 17 residues. The V gene's germline CDR1 is SGHTA and CDR2 FQGNSA. The V and J ends lost 5 bases and 4 bases, in that order; junction bases with no gene match: 11. The CDR3 coding sequence is TGTGCCAGCAGCCCTGCGGGGGGACTAGCGGGACTATACGAGCAGTACTTC. As protein: CASSPAGGLAGLYEQYF.

V and J are TRBV28 and TRBJ2-7; D uncertain. The CDR3 runs to 18 residues. Trimming pared 2 bases from V and 0 bases from J, leaving 20 bases between. Per the germline V gene, CDR1 is MDHEN and CDR2 is SYDVKM. As DNA, the CDR3 is TGTGCCAGCAGTTTAAACCGCATCGGTGCGGCTAGCTCCTACGAGCAGTACTTC. This codes for CASSLNRIGAASSYEQYF.

The gene calls are TRBV7-2 and TRBJ2-3, with D possibly called TRBD1 or TRBD2 (5 bases each). Germline V CDR1 and CDR2: SGHTA, FQGNSA. V was clipped by 5 bases and J by 2 bases, with 11 bases between them. CDR3 length: 14 residues. The CDR3 bases are TGTGCCAGCAGCCTGGGACCGATCACAGATACGCAGTATTTT. Its protein is CASSLGPITDTQYF.

A few counts support this clonotype. This chain joins TRBV28 and TRBJ1-1; 7 nucleotides agree with TRBD1. The CDR3 totals 15 residues. The J segment lost 2 bases and the V segment lost 6 bases, leaving 9 bases of the junction unmatched. Germline V gene data show CDR1 as MDHEN and CDR2 as SYDVKM. The CDR3, as DNA: TGTGCCAGCAGCCCAGGGGGGGTTACTAACACTGAAGCTTTCTTT. This sequence encodes CASSPGGVTNTEAFF.

J is TRBJ1-4 and V is TRBV5-1; the D gene is possibly TRBD1 (5 bases). V lost 4 bases and J 2 bases, leaving 15 bases between the germline ends. This CDR3 has 16 amino acids. From germline, CDR1 is SGHRS and CDR2 YFSETQ. DNA of the CDR3: TGCGCCAGCAGCCAATGGGGGTTTGAGACTAATGAAAAACTGTTTTTT. Translated: CASSQWGFETNEKLFF.

In its sample, this clonotype was seen a few times. The chain uses TRBV28 and TRBJ1-1; D perhaps matches TRBD1 (6 bases). Deletions cut 3 bases from V and 1 base from J, with 15 bases between. Per the germline V gene, CDR1 is MDHEN and CDR2 is SYDVKM. The length of the CDR3 is 16 residues. Here the CDR3 DNA reads TGTGCCAGCAGTTTTGGGTTAGCAGGGGAGAACACTGAAGCTTTCTTT. Translation gives CASSFGLAGENTEAFF.

This clonotype has just a few counts. The J gene is TRBJ2-2, the V gene TRBV7-2; D gene unclear. CDR3 length equals 14 residues. V was pared by 6 bases and J by 4 bases, with 12 bases between. CDR1 is SGHTA and CDR2 is FQGNSA in the germline V gene. In nucleotides, the CDR3 is TGTGCCAGCAGGGCGCACAAGGGCACCGGGGAGCTGTTTTTT. Its translation is CASRAHKGTGELFF.

J is TRBJ2-2 and V is TRBV6-6, with TRBD2 identical over 10 bases. The V gene's germline CDR1 is MNHNY and CDR2 SVGAGI (reference sequence). The CDR3 runs to 14 residues. J lost 5 bases, V lost 5 bases, and 2 bases had no gene match. The CDR3 region has the DNA TGTGCCAGCAGTCGGACTAGCGGAACCGGGGAGCTGTTTTTT. As protein: CASSRTSGTGELFF.

The sample holds many counts of this clonotype. The junction differs from germline at one of its ends, possibly a read error. The rearrangement links TRBV5-1 to TRBJ2-7; either TRBD1 or TRBD2 may supply D (5 bases each). The germline CDR1 and CDR2 sequences are SGHRS and YFSETQ. The CDR3 runs 13 residues. CDR3 region: CASSSRTGPHPTF. The CDR3 nucleotides read TGCGCCAGCAGCTCCAGGACGGGACCGCACCCTACCTTC.

The rearrangement uses TRBV10-3 and TRBJ2-7; 9 nucleotides line up with TRBD1. Germline trimming cut 6 bases from V and 0 bases from J; bases unmatched to any gene: 6. The CDR3 runs 15 residues. Germline-derived CDR1 and CDR2 are ENHRY and SYGVKD. This CDR3 is CAIRGQGSFSYEQYF. The DNA for the CDR3 is TGTGCCATCAGGGGACAGGGCAGCTTCTCCTACGAGCAGTACTTC.

This clonotype was seen a handful of times. V usage is TRBV4-1 and J usage is TRBJ1-5; 10 positions match TRBD1. V lost 3 bases and J lost 1; bases outside the gene matches: 12. The germline V gene encodes CDR1 MGHRA and CDR2 YSYEKL. This CDR3 has 19 residues. The CDR3 here is CASSQEDRGVDRSNQPQHF. CDR3 DNA: TGCGCCAGCAGCCAGGAGGACAGGGGGGTTGATCGAAGCAATCAGCCCCAGCATTTT.

This chain uses TRBV4-3 with TRBJ2-7, with no clear D. Trimming cost V 0 bases and J 1 base, with 4 bases left between them. The CDR3 contains 13 residues. Germline V gene data show CDR1 as LGHNA and CDR2 as YSLEER. CDR3 sequence reads: CASSQERSYEQYF. The CDR3 coding sequence is TGCGCCAGCAGCCAAGAGCGTTCCTACGAGCAGTACTTC.

The rearrangement joins TRBV6-5 to TRBJ2-3, with unresolved D. CDR3 size: 13 residues. V was shortened by 6 bases and J by 6 bases, with 13 bases between the two germline ends. Germline lookup yields CDR1 MNHEY and CDR2 SVGAGI. CDR3 residues: CASSHARRDTQYF. The CDR3 nucleotides are TGTGCCAGCAGCCACGCCCGGCGGGATACGCAGTATTTT.

The chain uses TRBV5-1 and TRBJ2-7; 7 bases are shared with TRBD1. Germline V gene data show CDR1 as SGHRS and CDR2 as YFSETQ. There are 14 residues in the CDR3. V lost 4 bases, J lost 2 bases, and 6 bases stayed unmatched. Here the CDR3 DNA reads TGCGCCAGCAGCATGACAGGGCCGGCCTACGAGCAGTACTTC. Protein sequence: CASSMTGPAYEQYF.

This clonotype was counted only a few times. The V and J genes are TRBV29-1 and TRBJ2-1; weak D call: TRBD1 (5 bases). There are 13 residues in the CDR3. V lost 1 base and J lost 5, with 9 bases in between. Germline assignment: CDR1 SQVTM and CDR2 ANQGSEA. The CDR3 loop reads CSVEVSRDNEQFF. CDR3 DNA: TGCAGCGTTGAAGTCTCCAGGGACAATGAGCAGTTCTTC.

The V and J genes are TRBV27 and TRBJ2-1; TRBD2 might be the D (5 bases). The CDR3 runs 15 residues. CDR1 and CDR2 from the germline V gene are MNHEY and SMNVEV (reference sequence). The V gene lost 0 bases and the J gene lost 10 bases, with 16 bases spanning the gap. The CDR3 protein is CASSLSSLANAEQFF. In DNA, the CDR3 is TGTGCCAGCAGTTTATCTTCTCTAGCCAATGCGGAGCAGTTCTTC.

This clonotype has only a few counts. The CDR3 loop reads CANSWNEGDTQYF. The DNA for the CDR3 is TGTGCCAACTCCTGGAATGAGGGAGATACGCAGTATTTT. V gene TRBV6-2 or TRBV6-3 combines with J gene TRBJ2-3; TRBD2 is a possible D gene (5 bases). Germline-derived CDR1 and CDR2 are MNHEY and SVGEGT. Trimming took 10 bases from V and 5 from J, leaving 16 bases between them. This CDR3 has 13 amino acids.

This chain links TRBV29-1 with TRBJ1-1; D remains ambiguous. V dropped 1 base and J dropped 2 bases, with 8 bases sitting between them. The CDR3 totals 13 residues. Germline V CDR1 and CDR2: SQVTM, ANQGSEA. Here the CDR3 reads CSVEASQNTEAFF. In DNA, the CDR3 is TGCAGCGTTGAAGCGAGTCAAAACACTGAAGCTTTCTTT.

This chain connects TRBV20-1 to TRBJ2-5; D might be TRBD1 (7 bases). CDR3 length: 14 residues. Germline assignment: CDR1 DFQATT and CDR2 SNEGSKA (reference sequence). Trimming cost V 5 bases and J 5 bases, with 18 bases left between them. CDR3 nucleotides: TGCAGTGCTCCCTCGGGAGCAGGGGGGGAGACCCAGTACTTC. It specifies CSAPSGAGGETQYF.

This clonotype appeared a few times. This chain joins TRBV7-2 and TRBJ1-4; maybe TRBD1 (5 bases). This CDR3 spans 14 amino acids. V was shortened by 7 bases and J by 6 bases, with 15 bases between the two germline ends. Germline CDR1 reads SGHTA; CDR2 reads FQGNSA. This chain's CDR3 is CASTPTGGYEKLFF. In DNA, the CDR3 is TGTGCCAGCACCCCCACGGGGGGGTATGAAAAACTGTTTTTT.